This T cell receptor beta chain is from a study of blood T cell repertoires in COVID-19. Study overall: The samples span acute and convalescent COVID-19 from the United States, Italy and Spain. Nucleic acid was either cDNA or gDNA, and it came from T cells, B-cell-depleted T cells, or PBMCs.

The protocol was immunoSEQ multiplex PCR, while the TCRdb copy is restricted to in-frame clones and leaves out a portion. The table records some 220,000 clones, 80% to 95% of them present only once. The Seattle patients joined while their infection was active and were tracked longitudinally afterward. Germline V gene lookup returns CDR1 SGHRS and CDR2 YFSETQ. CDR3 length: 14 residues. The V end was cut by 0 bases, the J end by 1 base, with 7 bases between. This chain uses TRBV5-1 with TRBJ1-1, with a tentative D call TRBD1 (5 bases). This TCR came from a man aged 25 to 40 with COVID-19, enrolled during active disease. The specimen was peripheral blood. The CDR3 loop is CASSLADRNTEAFF. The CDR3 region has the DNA TGCGCCAGCAGCTTGGCTGACAGGAACACTGAAGCTTTCTTT.